The 12 T cell receptor beta chains presented below share a single source sample, sequenced in a study of graft-versus-host responses after intestinal transplantation. No cognate antigen is known for these TCRs. This table comes from immunoSEQ multiplex PCR, and its TCRdb copy is limited to in-frame clones, with some not included. The profile covers 75,000 to 95,000 clones, with under 95% appearing a single time and about 2% taken by the ten largest. The sequenced sample was unstimulated CD8+ T cells sorted from spleen or lymph node cells, obtained before intestinal transplant. Receptors originate from a human donor who received an intestinal transplant.

In its sample, this clone was seen once. The CDR3 bases are TGTGCCAGCAGCCGAAAAACAGGGGTTTCGTCCACCGGGGAGCTGTTTTTT. This codes for CASSRKTGVSSTGELFF. The chain combines TRBV14 with TRBJ2-2; 7 nucleotides agree with TRBD1. Germline assignment: CDR1 SGHDN and CDR2 FVKESK. The CDR3 is 17 residues long. J lost 4 bases, V lost 4 bases, and 12 bases had no gene match.

The rearrangement links TRBV18 to TRBJ2-2, with D possibly TRBD1 on 5 matching bases. Germline loops: CDR1 KGHSH, CDR2 LQKENI. Trimming cost V 3 bases and J 2 bases, with 13 bases left between them. The CDR3 length is 16 residues. CDR3 nucleotide sequence: TGTGCCAGCTCACCCGACGTAGGGGAAAACACCGGGGAGCTGTTTTTT. Its translation is CASSPDVGENTGELFF. Based on the CDR3 plus reference TRBV18 and TRBJ2-2, the full variable domain is NAGVMQNPRHLVRRRGQEARLRCSPMKGHSHVYWYRQLPEEGLKFMVYLQKENIIDESGMPKERFSAEFPKEGPSILRIQQVVRGDSAAYFCASSPDVGENTGELFFGEGSRLTVL.

The rearrangement joins TRBV6-5 to TRBJ1-4, with D possibly being TRBD1 (5 bases). Trimming left V 1 base short and J 6 bases short, with 12 bases between. Germline V gives CDR1 MNHEY, CDR2 SVGAGI. CDR3 size: 15 residues. DNA for the CDR3: TGTGCCAGCAGTTACTTTGGGGCCTCGGATGAAAAACTGTTTTTT. Protein sequence: CASSYFGASDEKLFF.

The V call is TRBV14, the J call TRBJ1-1; 8 bases align to TRBD1. The CDR3 sequence is 15 residues long. V gave up 4 bases and J gave up 2 bases; unmatched junction bases: 6. The germline gives CDR1 SGHDN, CDR2 FVKESK. CDR3 coding DNA: TGTGCCAGCAGCCTGACAGGGGTTTTAAACACTGAAGCTTTCTTT. This codes for CASSLTGVLNTEAFF.

In its sample, this clone was seen a few times. This chain joins TRBV6-1 and TRBJ1-2; unclear D gene. The CDR3 contains 15 residues. Germline V CDR1 and CDR2: MNHNS, SASEGT. Trimming took off 0 bases at V and 3 bases at J, with 11 bases between the two ends. Here the CDR3 reads CASSEALGVDYGYTF. Written as DNA, the CDR3 is TGTGCCAGCAGTGAAGCGCTGGGAGTCGACTATGGCTACACCTTC.

The rearrangement joins TRBV12-5 to TRBJ1-1, with D maybe TRBD1 (6 bases). V dropped 3 bases and J dropped 2 bases, with 10 bases sitting between them. CDR3 length: 14 amino acids. CDR1 and CDR2 (germline): LGHNT, FRNRAP. The DNA of the CDR3 is TGTGCTAGTGGTTTCGGGACAAGTAACACTGAAGCTTTCTTT. Its translation: CASGFGTSNTEAFF. Variable domain in full (rest from reference TRBV12-5 and TRBJ1-1): DARVTQTPRHKVTEMGQEVTMRCQPILGHNTVFWYRQTMMQGLELLAYFRNRAPLDDSGMPKDRFSAEMPDATLATLKIQPSEPRDSAVYFCASGFGTSNTEAFFGQGTRLTVV.

This chain uses TRBV7-2 with TRBJ1-1; D is uncertain. In germline, CDR1 is SGHTA, CDR2 FQGNSA. This CDR3 comprises 14 residues. Trimming removed 2 bases at V and 1 base at J, with 8 bases between. This CDR3 reads CASSLSDWNTEAFF. The CDR3 nucleotides read TGTGCCAGCAGCTTAAGCGATTGGAACACTGAAGCTTTCTTT.

V and J are TRBV7-9 and TRBJ2-1; TRBD1 aligns across 9 bases. CDR1 is SEHNR and CDR2 is FQNEAQ in the germline V gene (reference sequence). V was clipped by 5 bases and J by 3 bases; unmatched bases: 8. This CDR3 is built from 16 residues. The CDR3, as DNA: TGTGCCAGCAGCGTCCGACAGGGGGTCATCTACAATGAGCAGTTCTTC. Its translation is CASSVRQGVIYNEQFF.

V usage is TRBV4-1 and J usage is TRBJ2-7, with TRBD2 identical over 8 bases. Germline V gene sequence: CDR1 MGHRA, CDR2 YSYEKL. J was trimmed by 3 bases and V by 1 base; bases with no gene match: 5. CDR3 size: 15 residues. CDR3 residues: CASSQAVAGIYEQYF. The DNA for the CDR3 is TGCGCCAGCAGCCAAGCAGTAGCGGGGATCTACGAGCAGTACTTC.

The CDR3 DNA sequence: TGTGCCGGTACGGACAGAAGCTCCTACGAGCAGTACTTC. Encoded protein: CAGTDRSSYEQYF. The chain couples TRBV2 to TRBJ2-5, with D maybe TRBD1 (6 bases). Near its end, the DNA agrees better with TRBJ2-7, so the J call may be wrong. CDR1 and CDR2 from the germline V gene are SNHLY and FYNNEI. CDR3 length: 13 residues.

V and J are TRBV5-5 and TRBJ1-3; 7 nucleotides align to TRBD1. CDR3 length: 17 residues. CDR1 and CDR2 from the germline V gene are SGHKS and YYEKEE (reference sequence). After removal of 2 bases from V and 0 bases from J, the junction contained 8 bases not matched to a gene. The CDR3, as DNA: TGTGCCAGCAGCTTCCAGGCGGACAGGAGCTCTGGAAACACCATATATTTT. This codes for CASSFQADRSSGNTIYF.

The chain combines TRBV15 with TRBJ2-7, with a possible D match to TRBD2 (6 bases). CDR3 length: 14 residues. Trimming took 5 bases from V and 3 from J, leaving 14 bases between them. Germline V CDR1 and CDR2: LNHNV, YYDKDF (reference sequence). The CDR3 bases are TGTGCCACCAGCGCGGGGACGGCGGGCTACGAGCAGTACTTC. This translates into CATSAGTAGYEQYF.